The sequence of this T cell receptor beta chain was determined in a study of patients and donors after allogeneic stem cell transplantation. A single record per CDR3 protein comes from TCRdb applying MiXCR to the RT-PCR reads. The data hold approximately 170,000 distinct CDR3 sequences, with approximately 28% observed a single time. The source material was blood, either unsorted or a sorted T cell fraction (not recorded which). This TCR derives from a human donor who was either an allogeneic HSCT recipient or a stem cell or donor lymphocyte infusion donor (not recorded which). It is not recorded whose cells these are; they may come from a transplant donor.

DNA of the CDR3: TGCAGTGCCCCGGGCAGGGGAGGCAATCAGCCCCAGCATTTT. Amino acid sequence: CSAPGRGGNQPQHF. The chain joins TRBV20-1 to TRBJ1-5; D is perhaps TRBD1 (6 bases). The length of the CDR3 is 14 residues. V lost 6 bases and J 2 bases, leaving 14 bases between the germline ends. Germline values: CDR1 DFQATT, CDR2 SNEGSKA (reference sequence).